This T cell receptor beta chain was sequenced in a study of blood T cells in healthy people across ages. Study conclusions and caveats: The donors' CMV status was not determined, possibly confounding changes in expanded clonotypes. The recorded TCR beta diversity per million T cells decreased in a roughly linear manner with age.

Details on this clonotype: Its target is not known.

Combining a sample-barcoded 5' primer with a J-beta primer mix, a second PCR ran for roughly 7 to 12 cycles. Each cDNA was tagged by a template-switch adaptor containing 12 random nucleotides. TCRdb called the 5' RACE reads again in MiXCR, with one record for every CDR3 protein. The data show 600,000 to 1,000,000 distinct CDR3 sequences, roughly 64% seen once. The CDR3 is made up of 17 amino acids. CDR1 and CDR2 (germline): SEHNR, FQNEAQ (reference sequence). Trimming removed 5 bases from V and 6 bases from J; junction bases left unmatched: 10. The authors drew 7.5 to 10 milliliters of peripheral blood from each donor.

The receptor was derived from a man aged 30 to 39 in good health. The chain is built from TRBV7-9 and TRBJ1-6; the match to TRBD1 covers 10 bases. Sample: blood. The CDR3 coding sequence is TGTGCCAGCAGCGCCCGGACAGGGGGTCTAAGTAATTCACCCCTCCACTTT. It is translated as CASSARTGGLSNSPLHF.